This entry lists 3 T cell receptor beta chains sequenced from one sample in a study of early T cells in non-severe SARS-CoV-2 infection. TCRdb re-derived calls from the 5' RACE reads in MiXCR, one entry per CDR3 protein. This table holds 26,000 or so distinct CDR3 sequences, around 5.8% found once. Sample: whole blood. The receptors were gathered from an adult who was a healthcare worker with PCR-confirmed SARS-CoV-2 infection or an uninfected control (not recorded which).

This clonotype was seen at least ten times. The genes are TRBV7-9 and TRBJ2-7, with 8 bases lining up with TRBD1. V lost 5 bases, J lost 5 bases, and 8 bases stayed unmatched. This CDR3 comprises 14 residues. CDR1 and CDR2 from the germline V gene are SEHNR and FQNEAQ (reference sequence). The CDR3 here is CASSIQGVFHEQYF. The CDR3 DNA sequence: TGTGCCAGCAGCATACAGGGGGTATTCCACGAGCAGTACTTC.

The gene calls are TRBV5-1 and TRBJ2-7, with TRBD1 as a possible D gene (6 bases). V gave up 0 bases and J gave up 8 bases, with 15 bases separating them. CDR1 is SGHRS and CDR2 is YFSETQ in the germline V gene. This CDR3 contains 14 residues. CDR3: CASSLGLGAKKQYF. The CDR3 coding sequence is TGCGCCAGCAGCTTGGGATTGGGGGCGAAGAAGCAGTACTTC. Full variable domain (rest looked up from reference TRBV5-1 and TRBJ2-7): KAGVTQTPRYLIKTRGQQVTLSCSPISGHRSVSWYQQTPGQGLQFLFEYFSETQRNKGNFPGRFSGRQFSNSRSEMNVSTLELGDSALYLCASSLGLGAKKQYFGPGTRLTVT.

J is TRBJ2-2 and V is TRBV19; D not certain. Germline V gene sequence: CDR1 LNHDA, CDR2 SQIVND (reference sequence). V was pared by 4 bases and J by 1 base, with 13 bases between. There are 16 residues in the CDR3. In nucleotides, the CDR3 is TGTGCCAGTAGTAACGGCCCGGCCCGGAACACCGGGGAGCTGTTTTTT. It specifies CASSNGPARNTGELFF.